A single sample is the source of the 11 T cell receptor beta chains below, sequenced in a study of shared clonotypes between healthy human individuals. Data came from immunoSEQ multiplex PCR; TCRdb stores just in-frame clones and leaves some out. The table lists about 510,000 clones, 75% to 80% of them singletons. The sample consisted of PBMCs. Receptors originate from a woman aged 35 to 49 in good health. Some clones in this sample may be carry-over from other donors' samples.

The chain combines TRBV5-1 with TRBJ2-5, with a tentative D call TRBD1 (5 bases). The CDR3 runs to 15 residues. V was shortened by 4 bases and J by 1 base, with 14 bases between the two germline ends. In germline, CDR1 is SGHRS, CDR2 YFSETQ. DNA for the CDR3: TGCGCCAGCAGCCTCCAGGGTGGGTTCCAAGAGACCCAGTACTTC. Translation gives CASSLQGGFQETQYF.

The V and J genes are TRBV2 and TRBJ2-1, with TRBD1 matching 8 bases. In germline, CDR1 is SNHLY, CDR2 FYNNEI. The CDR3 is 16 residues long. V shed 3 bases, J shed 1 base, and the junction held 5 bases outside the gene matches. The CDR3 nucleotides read TGTGCCAGCAGTGATCAGCGGACAGGGTCCTACAATGAGCAGTTCTTC. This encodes CASSDQRTGSYNEQFF.

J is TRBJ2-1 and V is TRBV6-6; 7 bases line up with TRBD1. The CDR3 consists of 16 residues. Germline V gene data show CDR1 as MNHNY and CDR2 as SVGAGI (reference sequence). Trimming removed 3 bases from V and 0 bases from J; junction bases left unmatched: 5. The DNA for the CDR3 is TGTGCCAGCAGTTATCGGACAGGAACCTCCTACAATGAGCAGTTCTTC. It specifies CASSYRTGTSYNEQFF.

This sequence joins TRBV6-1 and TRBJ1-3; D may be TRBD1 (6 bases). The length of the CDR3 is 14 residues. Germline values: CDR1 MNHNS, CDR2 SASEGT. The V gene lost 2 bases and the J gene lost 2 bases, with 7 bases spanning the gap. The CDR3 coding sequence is TGTGCCAGCAGTGAACAGGGGCCTGGAAACACCATATATTTT. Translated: CASSEQGPGNTIYF.

The CDR3 loop is CASSFRGADTQYF. CDR3 sequence (DNA): TGTGCCAGCAGCTTCCGGGGCGCAGATACGCAGTATTTT. The chain has TRBV5-8 and TRBJ2-3; perhaps D is TRBD1 or TRBD2 (5 bases each). Germline V gene sequence: CDR1 SGHTS, CDR2 YDEGEE. V was cut by 2 bases and J by 4 bases, with 8 bases left in between. This CDR3 contains 13 residues.

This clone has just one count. CDR3 sequence: CASSQEGDWTQHF. The CDR3 bases are TGTGCCAGCAGCCAAGAGGGGGATTGGACCCAGCATTTT. This chain connects TRBV4-2 to TRBJ1-5, with D maybe TRBD1 (5 bases). CDR3 size: 13 residues. The ends were cut back, 0 bases at V and 11 bases at J, with 11 bases in the middle. The germline gives CDR1 LGHNA, CDR2 YNFKEQ.

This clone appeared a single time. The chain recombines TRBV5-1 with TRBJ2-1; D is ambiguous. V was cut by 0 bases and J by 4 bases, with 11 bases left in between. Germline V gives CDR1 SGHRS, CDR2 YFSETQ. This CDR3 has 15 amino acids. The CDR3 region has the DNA TGCGCCAGCAGCTTGGAGGCGGCCTCTTACAATGAGCAGTTCTTC. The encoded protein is CASSLEAASYNEQFF.

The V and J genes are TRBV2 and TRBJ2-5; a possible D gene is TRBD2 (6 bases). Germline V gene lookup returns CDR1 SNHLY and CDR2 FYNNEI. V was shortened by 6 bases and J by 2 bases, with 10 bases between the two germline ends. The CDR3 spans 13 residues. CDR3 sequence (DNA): TGTGCCAGCAGCGAGGGACTGCAAGAGACCCAGTACTTC. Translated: CASSEGLQETQYF.

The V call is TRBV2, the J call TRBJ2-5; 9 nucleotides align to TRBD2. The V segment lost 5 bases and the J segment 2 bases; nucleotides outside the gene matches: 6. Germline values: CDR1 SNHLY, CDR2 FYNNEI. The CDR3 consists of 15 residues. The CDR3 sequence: CASSSGLATQETQYF. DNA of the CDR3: TGTGCCAGCAGTTCGGGACTAGCTACACAAGAGACCCAGTACTTC. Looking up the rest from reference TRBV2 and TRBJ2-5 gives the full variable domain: EPEVTQTPSHQVTQMGQEVILRCVPISNHLYFYWYRQILGQKVEFLVSFYNNEISEKSEIFDDQFSVERPDGSNFTLKIRSTKLEDSAMYFCASSSGLATQETQYFGPGTRLLVL.

The CDR3 spells CASSRNRGGYEQYF. In DNA form, the CDR3 reads TGTGCCAGCAGTCGAAACAGGGGGGGGTACGAGCAGTACTTC. This chain uses TRBV28 with TRBJ2-7, with D perhaps matching TRBD1 (8 bases). Germline assignment: CDR1 MDHEN and CDR2 SYDVKM. This CDR3 contains 14 residues. V lost 5 bases to trimming and J lost 4 bases, with 15 bases between them. Complete variable domain (other parts from reference TRBV28 and TRBJ2-7): DVKVTQSSRYLVKRTGEKVFLECVQDMDHENMFWYRQDPGLGLRLIYFSYDVKMKEKGDIPEGYSVSREKKERFSLILESASTNQTSMYLCASSRNRGGYEQYFGPGTRLTVT.

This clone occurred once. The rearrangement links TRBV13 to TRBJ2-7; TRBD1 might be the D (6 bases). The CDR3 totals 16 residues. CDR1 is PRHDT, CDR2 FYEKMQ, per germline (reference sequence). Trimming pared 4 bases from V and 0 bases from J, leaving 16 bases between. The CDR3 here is CASSSSGGGHSYEQYF. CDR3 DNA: TGTGCCAGCAGCTCCTCTGGGGGCGGGCACTCCTACGAGCAGTACTTC.